This T cell receptor (beta chain) was captured in a study of radiotherapy plus CTLA-4 blockade in lung cancer. Overall study context: Among all patients, around 18% showed objective responses, while approximately 30% had disease control. Study-wide results and limits: Among reported predictors of response, early blood T cell clone dynamics with interferon-beta performed best.

The CDR3 has 15 residues. CDR1 and CDR2 from the germline V gene are SEHNR and FQNEAQ (reference sequence). V was cut by 7 bases and J by 1 base, with 16 bases left in between. Method: immunoSEQ multiplex PCR; TCRdb's copy keeps in-frame clones and lacks some. The data hold over 100,000 clones, with approximately 80% observed a single time. This clone was observed a single time. What it recognizes is unknown. V usage is TRBV7-9 and J usage is TRBJ1-2; D is perhaps TRBD1 (6 bases). The receptor was derived from a human donor with non-small cell lung cancer that progressed on radiotherapy plus ipilimumab. Some clones in this sample may be carry-over from other donors' samples. The sequences come from peripheral blood, collected from a patient treated with radiotherapy plus ipilimumab. The CDR3 sequence: CASTSSGGHNYGYTF. CDR3 sequence (DNA): TGTGCCAGCACCTCTAGTGGGGGCCATAACTATGGCTACACCTTC.